A single sample is the source of the 11 T cell receptor beta chains below, sequenced in a study of response to subunit inactivated influenza vaccine. TCRdb passed the RT-PCR reads through MiXCR, listing each CDR3 protein once. The table records hundreds of thousands of distinct CDR3 sequences, 6% to 9% of them present only once. The sequenced sample was PBMCs from blood, obtained approximately 25 months after vaccination. Every receptor here comes from a man aged 45 to 70 who received an inactivated influenza vaccine.

The chain couples TRBV5-1 to TRBJ1-4; D not resolved. CDR1 and CDR2 (germline): SGHRS, YFSETQ. Trimming took off 0 bases at V and 0 bases at J, with 9 bases between the two ends. The CDR3 runs 16 residues. The CDR3 reads CASSLGQVSTNEKLFF. In nucleotides, the CDR3 is TGCGCCAGCAGCTTGGGGCAGGTCTCAACTAATGAAAAACTGTTTTTT.

J is TRBJ2-5 and V is TRBV10-3, with 11 bases that match TRBD2. Losses at the gene ends were 2 bases for V and 4 bases for J; bases not matched to a gene: 6. The CDR3 is 16 amino acids. Germline V gene data show CDR1 as ENHRY and CDR2 as SYGVKD. Written as DNA, the CDR3 is TGTGCCATCAGTGAGCCTACCGGGACTAGCGGAGAGACCCAGTACTTC. Translating gives CAISEPTGTSGETQYF.

This clonotype showed up just once. The chain is built from TRBV5-6 and TRBJ2-7, with a weak D call TRBD1 (6 bases). The V end was cut by 7 bases, the J end by 2 bases, with 13 bases between. Germline V gene lookup returns CDR1 SGHDT and CDR2 YYEEEE. The CDR3 spans 13 residues. The CDR3 is CASGLGGPYEQYF. In DNA form, the CDR3 reads TGTGCCAGCGGCCTAGGGGGACCCTACGAGCAGTACTTC.

This chain uses TRBV12-3 or TRBV12-4 with TRBJ2-5; D call uncertain. CDR3 length: 16 residues. The V end was cut by 0 bases, the J end by 2 bases, with 13 bases between. The CDR3 DNA sequence: TGTGCCAGCAGTTTAGCGCACCAGAGGCCTCAAGAGACCCAGTACTTC. As protein: CASSLAHQRPQETQYF.

This clonotype was seen ten or more times. The rearrangement uses TRBV6-5 and TRBJ1-4; D perhaps matches TRBD1 (6 bases). Trimming removed 4 bases from V and 7 bases from J, with 10 bases in between. The CDR3 runs 13 residues. Germline V lookup: CDR1 MNHEY, CDR2 SVGAGI. CDR3 protein: CASSSSTGEKLFF. The CDR3 coding sequence is TGTGCCAGCAGTTCCTCGACAGGTGAAAAACTGTTTTTT.

V and J are TRBV6-5 and TRBJ1-1; 9 nucleotides align to TRBD1. Trimming took 4 bases from V and 4 from J; bases not matched to a gene: 7. The CDR3 is made up of 15 amino acids. CDR1 is MNHEY and CDR2 is SVGAGI in the germline V gene. The CDR3, as DNA: TGTGCCAGCAGTTCCGGGACAGGGCTGTTCACTGAAGCTTTCTTT. This sequence encodes CASSSGTGLFTEAFF.

Many counts were recorded for this clonotype. The V and J genes are TRBV24-1 and TRBJ1-5, with 7 bases that match TRBD1. The V gene end was trimmed by 4 bases and the J gene end by 2 bases; junction bases not matched to a gene: 7. CDR1 and CDR2 from the germline V gene are KGHDR and SFDVKD. CDR3 length: 16 amino acids. The CDR3 sequence: CATSETTGYGNQPQHF. CDR3 DNA: TGTGCCACCAGTGAAACGACAGGGTACGGCAATCAGCCCCAGCATTTT.

This clonotype was counted between two and nine times. The chain has TRBV5-5 and TRBJ1-2, with 7 bases that match TRBD1. V dropped 3 bases and J dropped 4; count of bases not matched to a gene: 6. CDR1 SGHKS and CDR2 YYEKEE come from the germline V gene (reference sequence). The length of the CDR3 is 14 residues. DNA for the CDR3: TGTGCCAGCAGCTCAACAGGGGTTGGCTATGGCTACACCTTC. Translation gives CASSSTGVGYGYTF.

The rearrangement links TRBV29-1 to TRBJ1-5; the D gene is possibly TRBD1 (5 bases). V was trimmed by 4 bases and J by 9 bases, leaving 10 bases between them. The CDR3 extends over 11 amino acids. CDR1 is SQVTM, CDR2 ANQGSEA, per germline. The CDR3 loop reads CSVVRGWPQHF. CDR3 nucleotides: TGCAGCGTTGTCCGGGGGTGGCCCCAGCATTTT.

This clonotype was counted a few times. J is TRBJ2-5 and V is TRBV29-1; D remains ambiguous. CDR3 length: 13 residues. Germline V gives CDR1 SQVTM, CDR2 ANQGSEA. Trimming pared 6 bases from V and 3 bases from J, leaving 14 bases between. The CDR3 sequence is CSVLSHGEETQYF. The CDR3 DNA reads as TGCAGCGTGTTATCCCACGGTGAAGAGACCCAGTACTTC. Using reference TRBV29-1 and TRBJ2-5 for the parts outside the CDR3, the full variable domain is SAVISQKPSRDICQRGTSLTIQCQVDSQVTMMFWYRQQPGQSLTLIATANQGSEATYESGFVIDKFPISRPNLTFSTLTVSNMSPEDSSIYLCSVLSHGEETQYFGPGTRLLVL.

This clonotype was observed many times. J is TRBJ2-2 and V is TRBV12-3 or TRBV12-4, with 9 bases that match TRBD1. The V gene end was trimmed by 5 bases and the J gene end by 4 bases; junction bases not matched to a gene: 5. CDR3 size: 15 residues. The CDR3 sequence is CASSPRQGGTGELFF. CDR3 bases: TGTGCCAGCAGTCCCCGACAGGGGGGCACCGGGGAGCTGTTTTTT.